The table lists the clone carrying this TCR beta chain with a count of one. The sample belongs to a study of identifying expanded T cells in peripheral blood. The germline gives CDR1 SGHRS, CDR2 YFSETQ. The V end was cut by 0 bases, the J end by 6 bases, with 10 bases between. This CDR3 has 13 residues. Clones were read by immunoSEQ multiplex PCR, and TCRdb kept only the in-frame ones, dropping some. The repertoire holds 70,000 to 100,000 clones, with roughly 90% as singletons. Healthy donors had no documented immune events, such as infections, while sampled. What was sequenced was blood. V usage is TRBV5-1 and J usage is TRBJ2-7, with unresolved D. The sequence was collected from a person aged 18 to 70 in good health. The CDR3 coding sequence is TGCGCCAGCAGCTTGGCCCCCAGTGGCGAGCAGTACTTC. It is translated as CASSLAPSGEQYF. Using reference TRBV5-1 and TRBJ2-7 for the parts outside the CDR3, the full variable domain is KAGVTQTPRYLIKTRGQQVTLSCSPISGHRSVSWYQQTPGQGLQFLFEYFSETQRNKGNFPGRFSGRQFSNSRSEMNVSTLELGDSALYLCASSLAPSGEQYFGPGTRLTVT.